This T cell receptor (beta chain) was obtained from a study of blood T cell repertoires in COVID-19 (dated by TCRdb to about 2020). General notes on the study: Collaborator samples came from the United States, Italy and Spain and covered acute and convalescent phases of COVID-19. The sample metadata nearly always contained a de-identified subject ID, COVID-19 status, age in years and sex. The samples were drawn from the first 160 participants of the ongoing ImmuneRACE study and from 1,254 subjects provided by 6 global collaborators. The repertoires were released in a freely available public database intended as a resource for research on the immune response to SARS-CoV-2. HLA class I and class II types, where available, came from metadata supplied by the sample provider rather than from assay-based typing. The prospective study material was composed of cDNA or gDNA derived from T cells, B-cell-depleted T cells, or PBMCs. Deeply sampled blood TCRbeta repertoires from subjects exposed to, actively infected with, or recovered from COVID-19 were included in the dataset. General study outcomes and caveats: The amount of clinical and demographic metadata varied by source and participant and was provided uncurated.

Whole blood was collected in K2EDTA tubes by collaborating institutions according to the institutions' own protocols. For TCRbeta analysis, collaborators shipped samples as frozen whole blood, isolated PBMCs, or DNA extracted from either of those sample types. As to this clone: Its antigen remains unidentified. No base qualities exist here, and no much larger clone lies one base off it.

TCRbeta CDR3 regions were amplified from genomic DNA by means of the immunoSEQ Assay, a bias-controlled multiplex PCR. Concerning the study's data processing: Nucleated cell counts per sample were estimated from amplification of reference gene primers within the assay. To quantify the absolute abundance of each unique TCRbeta CDR3 rearrangement, sequence reads were collapsed and filtered. Productive Simpson clonality was computed per sample as the square root of Simpson's diversity index over productive rearrangements. What TCRdb holds here is the immuneACCESS table cut down to in-frame rearrangements. Part of the clones is not present; checked against another copy, under half of the missing clones reflect an unresolved V gene, and the others are unexplained. That table is the source of V, J and clone size, and D and trimming were worked out from the DNA. The sample yields more than 150,000 clones; about 86% were counted once. The ten largest clones represent about 7% of the sample.

Compared with germline, V lacks 5 bases and J lacks 6 bases; bases without a gene match: 3. The CDR3, cysteine through phenylalanine, is 12 amino acids long. The read is trimmed to its CDR3 DNA, 36 bases read in frame from base 1. CDR1 and CDR2 were assigned from the germline V gene (reference sequence) as LGHDT and YNNKEL. This receptor was identified in a man in his fifties or sixties with active or convalescent COVID-19. The chain employs TRBV3-1 (or the pseudogene TRBV3-2) and TRBJ1-2; 7 central nucleotides agree with TRBD1. Input material: peripheral blood. The CDR3 region: CASSMTGNGYTF. The nucleotide sequence reads TGTGCCAGCAGCATGACAGGGAATGGCTACACCTTC.